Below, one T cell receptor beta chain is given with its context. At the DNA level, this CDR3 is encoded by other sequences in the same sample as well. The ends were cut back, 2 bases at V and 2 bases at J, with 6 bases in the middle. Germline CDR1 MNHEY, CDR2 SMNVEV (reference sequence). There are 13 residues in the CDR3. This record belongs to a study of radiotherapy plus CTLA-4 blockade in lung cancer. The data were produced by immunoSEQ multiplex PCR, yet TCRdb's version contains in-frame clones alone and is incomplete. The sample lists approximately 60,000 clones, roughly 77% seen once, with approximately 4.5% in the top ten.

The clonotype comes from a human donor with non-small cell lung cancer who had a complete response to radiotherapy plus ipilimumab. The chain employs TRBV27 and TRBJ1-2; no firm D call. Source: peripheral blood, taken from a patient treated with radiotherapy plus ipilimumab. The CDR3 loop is CASSLKGNYGYTF. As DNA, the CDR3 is TGTGCCAGCAGTTTAAAGGGAAACTATGGCTACACCTTC.